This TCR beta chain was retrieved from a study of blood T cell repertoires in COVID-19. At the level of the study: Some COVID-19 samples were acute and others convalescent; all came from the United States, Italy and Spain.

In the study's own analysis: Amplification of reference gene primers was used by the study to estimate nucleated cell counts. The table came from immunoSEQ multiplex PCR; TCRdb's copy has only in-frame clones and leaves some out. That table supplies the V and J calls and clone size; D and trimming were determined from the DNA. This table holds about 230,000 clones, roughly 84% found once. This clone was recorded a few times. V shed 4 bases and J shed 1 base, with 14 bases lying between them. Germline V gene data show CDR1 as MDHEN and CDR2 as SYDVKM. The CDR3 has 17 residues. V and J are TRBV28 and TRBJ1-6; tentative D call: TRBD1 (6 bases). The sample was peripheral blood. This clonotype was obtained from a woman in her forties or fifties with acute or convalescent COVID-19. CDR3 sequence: CASSSSRGRSYNSPLHF. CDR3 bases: TGTGCCAGCAGTTCGTCCAGGGGACGGTCCTATAATTCACCCCTCCACTTT.